Each of the 5 T cell receptor beta chains below was sequenced from the same sample in a study of blood T cells in healthy people across ages. Primers used in a second PCR of roughly 7 to 12 cycles were a sample-barcoded 5' primer and a J-beta primer mix. MiXCR, run by TCRdb on the 5' RACE reads, gives a single entry per CDR3 protein. The data show roughly 2 million distinct CDR3 sequences, about 50% seen once. Material for sequencing was blood. The receptors come from a woman in her forties in good health.

CDR3 in DNA: TGCAGTGCTCATGACAGGGGGAACGGGAATCAGCCCCAGCATTTT. It yields the protein CSAHDRGNGNQPQHF. The chain uses TRBV20-1 and TRBJ1-5, with 9 bases matching TRBD1. CDR3 length: 15 residues. V dropped 5 bases and J dropped 4; count of bases not matched to a gene: 9. Germline V gene sequence: CDR1 DFQATT, CDR2 SNEGSKA (reference sequence).

This chain connects TRBV21-1 to TRBJ2-1; TRBD1 is the table's D call and was not checked against the DNA. TRBV21-1 is reported as a pseudogene. This CDR3 is 17 amino acids long. DNA of the CDR3: TGTGCCAGCAGCAAAAGGAGAAGGATACAGGGAAGCAATGAGCAGTTCTTC. Translated: CASSKRRRIQGSNEQFF.

The rearrangement links TRBV14 to TRBJ2-5, with a possible D match to TRBD1 (6 bases). The V gene's germline CDR1 is SGHDN and CDR2 FVKESK. Trimming removed 4 bases from V and 5 bases from J, with 11 bases in between. The CDR3 consists of 13 residues. The CDR3 region has the DNA TGTGCCAGCAGCCCTTACAGGGTTGAGACCCAGTACTTC. Translation gives CASSPYRVETQYF.

The chain links TRBV5-1 to TRBJ2-3; TRBD1 agrees at 12 bases. The J segment lost 0 bases and the V segment lost 4 bases, leaving 12 bases of the junction unmatched. CDR3 length equals 19 residues. Germline lookup yields CDR1 SGHRS and CDR2 YFSETQ. The CDR3 DNA sequence: TGCGCCAGCAGCCTGGGACAGGGGGCTGGGTCCTCTAGCACAGATACGCAGTATTTT. It specifies CASSLGQGAGSSSTDTQYF.

This clonotype has a handful of counts. The chain couples TRBV29-1 to TRBJ2-1; no definite D call. Trimming took 7 bases from V and 7 from J, leaving 14 bases between them. This CDR3 has 12 amino acids. Germline assignment: CDR1 SQVTM and CDR2 ANQGSEA. The CDR3 loop is CSEAQIGNEQFF. CDR3 bases: TGCAGCGAAGCCCAAATCGGTAATGAGCAGTTCTTC.